This T cell receptor (beta chain) was identified in a study of cytomegalovirus exposure and HLA in healthy donors listed by TCRdb under 2017. Regarding the complete study: According to an earlier analysis of 550 to 750 of the donors, 150 million to 200 million T cells yielded 117 million unique TCR beta sequences and about 300 Gb of sequence data. An early release covering over 500 HLA-typed donors comprised around 300 gigabases of sequencing data and about 90 million unique TCR sequences. High-throughput TCR immunosequencing, statistical association of individual TCRs with disease status, and machine learning were combined to predict cytomegalovirus infection status. Typing coverage differed by locus: A, B, C, DRB1 and DQB1 were typed in roughly 620-630 donors, DQA1 in about 550, DPA1 in 600 to 610, and DPB1 in 450 to 490. Across under 500 genotyped donors of the cohort, an average of about 240,000 unique TCR beta nucleotide sequences per donor were sequenced, and 15% to 20% of those sequences were non-productive. HLA typing covered class I and class II loci at four-digit resolution. In a later genetic analysis, genome-wide SNP genotypes for about three fifths of the roughly 670 donors were used, and that subset was treated as a discovery cohort. About five DR-DQ haplotypes were handled as single units for association and clustering because linkage in the cohort was strong. All discovery cohort repertoires had been generated on a single sequencing platform. Donor age, sex, ethnicity and CMV serostatus were collected together with the repertoire data. Using immunosequencing, the study profiled T cell repertoires from approximately 700 subjects and related those repertoires to cytomegalovirus serostatus. The study aimed to test whether cataloging public T cell receptors could reveal signatures of past pathogen exposure. The genetic ancestry cluster associated with self-reported Caucasian donors included 81% of the 398 genotyped donors. Besides the first cohort of 500 to 700 subjects, a separate validation cohort made up of about 120 different subjects was used. In an earlier analysis of 587 of the donors, high-throughput TCR beta sequencing was used to judge whether each TCR beta V gene segment behaved as functional or pseudogenic. Rather than using new phenotypic data, the later analysis identified candidate immune exposures from TCR beta sequences and from how often those sequences occurred across donors. A later analysis re-analyzed previously published TCR beta repertoires from approximately 700 donors and added high-resolution HLA genotyping to study TCR occurrence patterns.

Library generation was performed with the immunoSEQ multiplex PCR assay. For the multiplex PCR, a mixture combining 60 forward primers for TCR Vbeta segments and 13 reverse primers for TCR Jbeta segments was used. The CDR3 region of rearranged TCR beta genes was amplified from genomic DNA with a multiplex PCR assay. The amplified TCR beta libraries were sequenced on the Illumina HiSeq System as 87-base-pair reads. In the source study's methods: A later analysis tallied around 82 million unique TCR beta chains across the 666 repertoires, and around 12 million of those chains were shared by two or more donors. Raw reads were error-corrected and collapsed into unique sequences with a nearest-neighbor algorithm that merged closely related sequences to remove PCR and sequencing errors. V, D and J gene segments were assigned by aligning CDR3 sequences to IMGT reference sequences. For a sequence to be retained, a match of at least six nucleotides to both a V gene segment and a J gene segment was required. A rearrangement was called productive if the CDR3 had no stop codons and remained in frame with V and J, and every other rearrangement was called non-productive. Following IMGT convention, CDR3 was defined as the stretch from the second conserved V-encoded cysteine up to the conserved J-encoded phenylalanine. In an earlier analysis of more than 550 of the donors, sequences lacking an unambiguous match to a single V gene segment were excluded. An earlier analysis of 450 to 650 of the donors called V segments functional above 56.7% productive rearrangements and segregating when the between-donor standard deviation exceeded 5%. A statistical classification framework was built for diagnosing cytomegalovirus status from the catalog of TCR beta chain sequences. A later analysis assigned V and J genes by comparing TCR nucleotide sequences with IMGT/GENE-DB human TR gene sequences. In a later analysis, CDR3 sequences and most-parsimonious VDJ recombination scenarios were assigned using the TCRdist pipeline. In a later analysis, every TCR beta chain was defined by the combination of its CDR3 amino acid sequence and its V-gene family, and reads without a unique V-gene family were dropped. As a way to deal with suspected cross-contamination and a sequencing artifact, a later analysis dropped 450 to 700 nucleotide sequences that were highly shared and had low generation probability. For each public chain, a later analysis derived a clonal expansion index from normalized ranks of inferred template counts within each repertoire. In a later analysis, generation probabilities were computed using a VDJ recombination model fitted to out-of-frame rearrangements, and the results were checked against IGoR. Hypergeometric tests were used in a later analysis to score TCR-TCR, TCR-HLA and TCR-CMV co-occurrence, with a repertoire-size bias correction applied to the TCR pairs. In a later analysis, false discovery rates were estimated by permuting HLA or CMV assignments 20 times. A later analysis grouped co-occurring TCRs with DBSCAN, adding TCRdist sequence similarity when clustering within HLA-allele-positive subsets. For co-occurrence clustering, repertoires with fewer than 30,000 or more than 120,000 public chains were excluded, along with 5 or 6 repertoires with anomalous nucleotide sharing. The immuneACCESS repertoire file appears here via TCRdb, limited to in-frame rearrangements. These files lack a portion of the clones; in checked studies, under half of the deficit traces to unresolved V genes, and the cause of the others is not known. From that table come the V and J calls and clone size; the DNA was used to work out D and trimming. The table for this sample lists about 100,000 clones; over 9% of them were counted only once. Under 6% of the sample is held by the ten biggest clonotypes.

The CDR3 has 14 amino acids, counting the end cysteine and phenylalanine. CDR3 DNA only is kept here, 42 bases in frame from base 1. In the germline V gene, CDR1 corresponds to MDHEN and CDR2 to SYDVKM. V is cut by 3 bases and J by 0 bases, and the space between the germline ends is 8 bases. This clone was counted a few times. Its cognate antigen has yet to be identified. One base away there is no much larger clone; base qualities are not given. Points the paper makes about the study in general: HLA typing was unavailable for some donors at each locus, so association tests used only the typed subset. According to a later analysis, most CMV-associated TCR beta chains appeared to be HLA-restricted, and the HLA associations seemed to be driven largely by CMV exposure. When HLA alleles, especially DR and DQ, strongly co-occurred, TCR associations were difficult to assign to individual alleles. The classifier was reported to diagnose cytomegalovirus status with high specificity and sensitivity in both the original and validation cohorts. A total of 150 to 200 TCR beta chains were listed by the study as associated with cytomegalovirus. An earlier analysis of roughly 570 of the donors showed that most TCR beta V segments appeared in productive rearrangements either about 90% or about 30% of the time, which broadly matched IMGT annotations. According to the authors, the approach could potentially be generalized to other disease states and immunological phenotypes. A later genetic analysis associated a missense DCLRE1C variant with V-gene and J-gene trimming of TCR beta chains, and an independent cohort replicated the association. The 87-base-pair reads could not distinguish some IMGT-functional V segments, including TRBV6-2 and TRBV6-3, so those segments were excluded. This cohort had only TCR beta chains sequenced, and the lack of alpha or paired-chain data limited which features could be detected. Some 15 rarely observed V segments, including chromosome 9 orphons, were excluded from the earlier analysis of just under 600 of the donors because counts were too low. A later analysis reported that several top co-occurrence clusters appeared linked to parvovirus B19, influenza, CMV and Epstein-Barr virus. Compared with the 666-donor mean, donors in an Asian-associated ancestry cluster had fewer N-insertions in productive TCRs, according to a later genetic analysis. Linkage disequilibrium might explain the correlated functional status among segregating V segments, but an unknown experimental factor could not be excluded. Three of the identified cytomegalovirus-associated TCR beta chains were confirmed in vitro to be specific for cytomegalovirus antigens. Presence/absence analyses assumed roughly uniform sequencing depth across donors, an assumption that may not hold. A group of highly shared sequence variants was considered likely to be a technical artifact of the sequencing pipeline. In a later analysis, some 17,000 TCR beta sequences were associated with specific HLA alleles at a false discovery rate of 0.05. CMV serostatus was the only immune exposure information available for the cohort. A further reported finding was that TCR beta sequences accurately predicted the HLA-A and HLA-B alleles for most subjects in the first cohort. In a later analysis, the rate of TCR association differed among HLA loci, with DRB1 alleles having the most associated TCRs and HLA-C alleles having the fewest. Most TCR sequences were seen in very few donors, while some public TCRs were found in many individuals. In a later analysis, HLA-associated TCR beta chains were found to be more clonally expanded and to have lower generation probabilities than equally common non-associated chains.

In total, approximately 700 healthy bone marrow donors made up the cohort. All cohort members were sampled while nominally healthy, although unrecorded immune exposures were likely present. The donor was CMV seropositive and was included in the group of 250 to 300 seropositive cohort members. A peripheral blood sample was collected from each donor, and TCR beta sequencing was performed on peripheral blood mononuclear cells. The Qiagen DNeasy Blood Extraction Kit was used to extract genomic DNA from the blood cell samples. This receptor was obtained from a man aged 35 to 55 in good health and CMV-seropositive. Recombination connected TRBV28 to TRBJ1-1; the D gene remains uncertain. The sequenced sample consisted of PBMCs. The DNA sequence is TGTGCCAGCAGTTTGGGAGGCATGAACACTGAAGCTTTCTTT. Translated, it gives CASSLGGMNTEAFF.